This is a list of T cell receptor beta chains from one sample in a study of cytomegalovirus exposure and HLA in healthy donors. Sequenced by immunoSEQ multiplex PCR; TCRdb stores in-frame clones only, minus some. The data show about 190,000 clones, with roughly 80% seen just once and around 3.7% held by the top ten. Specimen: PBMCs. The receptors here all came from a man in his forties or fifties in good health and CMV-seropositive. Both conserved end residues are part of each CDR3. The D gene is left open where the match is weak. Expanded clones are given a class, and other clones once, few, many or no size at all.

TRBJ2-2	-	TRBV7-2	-	CASSLGLATGELFF	TGTGCCAGCAGCTTAGGGCTAGCTACCGGGGAGCTGTTTTTT
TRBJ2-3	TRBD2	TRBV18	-	CASSPSWSGSGPDTQYF	TGTGCCAGCTCACCATCGTGGAGCGGGAGTGGACCTGATACGCAGTATTTT
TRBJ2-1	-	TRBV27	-	CASSYNHAPGSYNEQFF	TGTGCCAGCAGTTACAACCACGCCCCAGGGTCCTACAATGAGCAGTTCTTC
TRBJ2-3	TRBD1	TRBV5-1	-	CASSLKGANTDTQYF	TGCGCCAGCAGCTTAAAGGGGGCAAACACAGATACGCAGTATTTT
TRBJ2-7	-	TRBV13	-	CASSGSLRGRNEQYF	TGTGCCAGCAGCGGTAGCCTCAGGGGGAGGAACGAGCAGTACTTC
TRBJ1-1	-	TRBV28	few	CASTQGTNTEAFF	TGTGCCAGCACCCAGGGCACGAACACTGAAGCTTTCTTT
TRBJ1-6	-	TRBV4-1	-	CASSQDPDETDNSPLHF	TGCGCCAGCAGCCAAGACCCCGACGAGACTGATAATTCACCCCTCCACTTT
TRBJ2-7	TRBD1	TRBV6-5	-	CASSVLPGQGYEQYF	TGTGCCAGTTCCGTACTTCCGGGACAGGGCTACGAGCAGTACTTC
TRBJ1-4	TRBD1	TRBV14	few	CASSLNYRGPNEKLFF	TGTGCCAGCAGCCTAAACTACAGGGGCCCTAATGAAAAACTGTTTTTT
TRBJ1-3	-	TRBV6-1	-	CASRRPSGNTIYF	TGTGCCAGCAGGAGGCCCTCTGGAAACACCATATATTTT
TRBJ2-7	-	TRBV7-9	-	CASSTSYEQYF	TGTGCCAGCAGCACATCCTACGAGCAGTACTTC
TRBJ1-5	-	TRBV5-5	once	CASSLTPNQPQHF	TGTGCCAGCAGCTTGACACCGAATCAGCCCCAGCATTTT
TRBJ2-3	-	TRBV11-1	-	CASSPRPSDFTDTQYF	TGTGCCAGCAGCCCTCGCCCTAGCGACTTCACAGATACGCAGTATTTT
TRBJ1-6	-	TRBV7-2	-	CASSPNDNNNSPLHF	TGTGCCAGCAGCCCCAACGATAACAATAATTCACCCCTCCACTTT
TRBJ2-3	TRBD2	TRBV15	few	CATSRGLAGGLSSTDTQYF	TGTGCCACCAGCAGAGGACTAGCGGGGGGGCTTTCTAGCACAGATACGCAGTATTTT
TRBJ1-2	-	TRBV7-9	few	CASSPQGYTF	TGTGCCAGCAGCCCACAGGGCTACACCTTC
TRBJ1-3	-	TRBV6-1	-	CASNPGSSGNTIYF	TGTGCCAGCAACCCCGGGAGCTCTGGAAACACCATATATTTT
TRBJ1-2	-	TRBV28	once	CASRSTGLNYGYTF	TGTGCCAGCAGATCAACAGGGTTGAACTATGGCTACACCTTC
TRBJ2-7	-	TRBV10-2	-	CASMKGSHEQYF	TGCGCCAGCATGAAGGGGTCCCACGAGCAGTACTTC
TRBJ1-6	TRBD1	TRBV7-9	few	CASSPMTGGEGNSPLHF	TGTGCCAGCAGCCCTATGACAGGGGGTGAAGGTAATTCACCCCTCCACTTT
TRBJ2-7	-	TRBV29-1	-	CSVGSSYEQYF	TGCAGCGTTGGTAGCTCCTACGAGCAGTACTTC
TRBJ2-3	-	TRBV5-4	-	CASSSDTTDMQYF	TGTGCCAGCAGCTCCGACACCACAGATATGCAGTATTTT
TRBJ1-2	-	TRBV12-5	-	CASGPHLDRVTF	TGTGCTAGTGGTCCCCACCTAGATCGAGTAACCTTC
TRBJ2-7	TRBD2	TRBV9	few	CASSVGGTSGSQVQYF	TGTGCCAGCAGCGTAGGCGGGACTAGCGGGAGTCAAGTGCAGTACTTC
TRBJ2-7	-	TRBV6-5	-	CASSLRGGAPYEQYF	TGTGCCAGCAGTCTTAGGGGCGGAGCTCCTTACGAGCAGTACTTC
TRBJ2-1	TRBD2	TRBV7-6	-	CASSSASGGYNEQFF	TGTGCCAGCAGCTCCGCGTCGGGGGGCTACAATGAGCAGTTCTTC
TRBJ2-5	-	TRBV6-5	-	CASTYRAQYF	TGTGCCAGCACCTACAGGGCTCAGTACTTC
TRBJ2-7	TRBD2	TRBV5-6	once	CASSPTPGLAGYEQYF	TGTGCCAGCAGCCCGACCCCGGGACTAGCGGGGTACGAGCAGTACTTC
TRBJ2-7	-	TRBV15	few	CATSRDRGMYEQYF	TGTGCCACCAGCAGAGATCGGGGTATGTACGAGCAGTACTTC
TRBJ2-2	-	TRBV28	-	CAGTFDRSISNTGELFF	TGTGCCGGCACCTTTGACAGGTCTATCTCGAACACCGGGGAGCTGTTTTTT
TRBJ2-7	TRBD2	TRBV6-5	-	CASSLAGGPVYEQYF	TGTGCCAGCAGCTTAGCGGGAGGGCCGGTGTACGAGCAGTACTTC
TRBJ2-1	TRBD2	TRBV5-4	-	CASSLDRAGGPSDEQFF	TGTGCCAGCAGCTTGGATAGGGCGGGAGGGCCCTCCGATGAGCAGTTCTTC
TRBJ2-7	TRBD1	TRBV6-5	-	CASSLGTGPTYEQYF	TGTGCCAGCAGTCTCGGGACAGGGCCCACCTACGAGCAGTACTTC
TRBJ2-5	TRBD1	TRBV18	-	CASSPTEGGETQYF	TGTGCCAGCTCACCAACTGAAGGGGGCGAGACCCAGTACTTC
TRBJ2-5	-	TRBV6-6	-	CASGGAGRETQYF	TGTGCCAGCGGGGGGGCGGGTCGAGAGACCCAGTACTTC
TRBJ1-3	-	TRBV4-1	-	CASSQDLGHGNTIYF	TGCGCCAGCAGCCAAGATCTAGGACACGGAAACACCATATATTTT
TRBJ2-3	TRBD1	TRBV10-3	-	CAISGDRGRTDTQYF	TGTGCCATCAGTGGGGACAGGGGACGCACAGATACGCAGTATTTT
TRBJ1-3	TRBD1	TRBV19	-	CASKDRPHSGNTIYF	TGTGCCAGTAAGGACAGGCCCCATTCTGGAAACACCATATATTTT
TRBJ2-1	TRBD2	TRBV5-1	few	CASSLVPAGGPLSEQFF	TGCGCCAGCAGCTTGGTGCCGGCGGGAGGGCCGCTCAGTGAGCAGTTCTTC
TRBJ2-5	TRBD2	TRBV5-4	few	CASSLLAGGRETQYF	TGTGCCAGCAGCTTGCTAGCGGGGGGGCGAGAGACCCAGTACTTC
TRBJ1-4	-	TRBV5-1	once	CASSRQNPNEKLFF	TGCGCCAGCAGCAGACAGAACCCTAATGAAAAACTGTTTTTT
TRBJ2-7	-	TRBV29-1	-	CSVESGGGYEQYF	TGCAGCGTTGAATCAGGGGGAGGATACGAGCAGTACTTC
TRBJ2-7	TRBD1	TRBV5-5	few	CASSSRTGGNEQYF	TGTGCCAGCAGCTCACGAACAGGGGGCAACGAGCAGTACTTC
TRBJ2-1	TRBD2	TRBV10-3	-	CAISPGLAAYNEQFF	TGTGCCATCAGTCCTGGGCTAGCGGCTTACAATGAGCAGTTCTTC
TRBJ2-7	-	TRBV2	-	CASSDTGSYEQYF	TGTGCCAGCAGTGATACAGGATCCTACGAGCAGTACTTC
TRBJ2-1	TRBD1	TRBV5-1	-	CASTGTGPNNEQFF	TGCGCCAGCACCGGGACAGGGCCCAACAATGAGCAGTTCTTC
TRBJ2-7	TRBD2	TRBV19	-	CASSKSLAGAQLPYEQYF	TGTGCCAGTAGTAAATCACTAGCGGGGGCCCAACTTCCCTACGAGCAGTACTTC
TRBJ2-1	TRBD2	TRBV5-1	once	CASSAGTSGREQFF	TGCGCCAGCAGCGCCGGGACTAGCGGGAGGGAGCAGTTCTTC
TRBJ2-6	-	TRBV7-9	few	CASSPPVAGDRSGANVLTF	TGTGCCAGCAGCCCCCCTGTGGCAGGGGATAGGTCTGGGGCCAACGTCCTGACTTTC
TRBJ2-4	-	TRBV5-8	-	CASRTTGSSAKNIQYF	TGTGCCAGCAGGACTACAGGGTCATCGGCCAAAAACATTCAGTACTTC
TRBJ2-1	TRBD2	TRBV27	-	CASSSSSGSYNEQFF	TGTGCCAGCAGTTCCTCTAGCGGTTCCTACAATGAGCAGTTCTTC
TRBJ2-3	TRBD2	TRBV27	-	CARAGDPDTQYF	TGTGCCAGAGCGGGGGACCCAGATACGCAGTATTTT
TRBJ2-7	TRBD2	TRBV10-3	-	CAITRSGSSYEQYF	TGTGCCATCACGAGGAGCGGGAGCTCCTACGAGCAGTACTTC
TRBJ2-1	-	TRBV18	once	CASSPVGDNEQFF	TGTGCCAGCTCACCGGTCGGGGACAATGAGCAGTTCTTC
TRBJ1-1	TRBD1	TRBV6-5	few	CASSTGGRTEAFF	TGTGCCAGCAGTACAGGGGGACGCACTGAAGCTTTCTTT
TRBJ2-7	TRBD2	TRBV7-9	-	CASSLASGSSYEQYF	TGTGCCAGCAGCTTAGCTAGCGGGAGCTCCTACGAGCAGTACTTC
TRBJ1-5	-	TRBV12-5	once	CASGPLGGTSNQPQHF	TGTGCTAGTGGTCCCCTGGGAGGGACTAGCAATCAGCCCCAGCATTTT
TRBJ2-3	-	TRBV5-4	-	CASSLQLLENTDTQYF	TGTGCCAGCAGCTTGCAGCTACTAGAAAACACAGATACGCAGTATTTT
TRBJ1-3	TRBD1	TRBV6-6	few	CASSYPTGAGNTIYF	TGTGCCAGCAGTTACCCGACAGGGGCTGGAAACACCATATATTTT
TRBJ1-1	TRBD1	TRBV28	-	CASRTDRGGWNTEAFF	TGTGCCAGCAGAACGGACAGGGGAGGATGGAACACTGAAGCTTTCTTT